This TCR beta chain was sequenced for a study of neurological immune-mediated disorders. Overall study findings and caveats: There was no clinical or MRI feature that was associated with the multiple sclerosis repertoire cluster.

Germline loops: CDR1 SEHNR, CDR2 FQNEAQ (reference sequence). CDR3 length: 16 amino acids. V was clipped by 6 bases and J by 0 bases, with 17 bases between them. TCRdb independently ran MiXCR on the 5' RACE reads; one entry per CDR3 protein. The sample holds 95,000 or so distinct CDR3 sequences, 3.5% seen once. This clonotype was found many times. Its specificity is unknown. The sequence was obtained from a woman aged 18-29 years with multiple sclerosis. The genes are TRBV7-9 and TRBJ1-1; D not certain. Specimen: PBMCs. DNA for the CDR3: TGTGCCAGCAGTCCAACGCTGCAATCTATGAACACTGAAGCTTTCTTT. This sequence encodes CASSPTLQSMNTEAFF. Using reference TRBV7-9 and TRBJ1-1 for the parts outside the CDR3, the full variable domain is DTGVSQNPRHKITKRGQNVTFRCDPISEHNRLYWYRQTLGQGPEFLTYFQNEAQLEKSRLLSDRFSAERPKGSFSTLEIQRTEQGDSAMYLCASSPTLQSMNTEAFFGQGTRLTVV.